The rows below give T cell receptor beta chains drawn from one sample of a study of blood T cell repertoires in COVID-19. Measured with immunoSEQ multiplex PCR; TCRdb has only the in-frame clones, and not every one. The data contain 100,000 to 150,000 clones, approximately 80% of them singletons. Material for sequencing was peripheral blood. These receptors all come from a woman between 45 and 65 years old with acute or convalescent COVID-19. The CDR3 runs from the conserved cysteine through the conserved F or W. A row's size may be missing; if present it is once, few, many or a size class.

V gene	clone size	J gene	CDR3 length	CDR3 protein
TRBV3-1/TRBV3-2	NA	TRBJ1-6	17	CASSQTTGLQGNSPLHF
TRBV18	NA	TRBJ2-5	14	CASSPNRGEETQYF
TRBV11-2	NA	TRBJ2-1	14	CASSPGSGGGEQFF
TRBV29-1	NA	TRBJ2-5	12	CSAGDSKETQYF
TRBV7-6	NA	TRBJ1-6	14	CASSLSGSNSPLHF
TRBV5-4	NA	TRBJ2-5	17	CASSLQASGGLQETQYF
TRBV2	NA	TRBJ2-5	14	CASSPSLRGETQYF
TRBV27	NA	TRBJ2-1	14	CASSFGGRGNEQFF
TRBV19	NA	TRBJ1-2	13	CASEPDSRYGYTF
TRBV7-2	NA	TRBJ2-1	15	CASSRGGGRGDEQFF
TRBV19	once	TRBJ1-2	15	CASSISPGHIYGYTF
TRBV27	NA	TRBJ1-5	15	CASSLNRVGNQPQHF
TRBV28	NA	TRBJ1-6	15	CASSFSGTYNSPLHF
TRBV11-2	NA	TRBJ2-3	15	CASSLVGTSTDTQYF
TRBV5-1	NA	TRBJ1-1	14	CASSLDPGSTEAFF
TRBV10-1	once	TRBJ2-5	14	CASSESRGPETQYF
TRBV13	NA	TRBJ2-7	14	CASSLTGVVHEQYF
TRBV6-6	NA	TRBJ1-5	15	CASSSTGTGGQPQHF
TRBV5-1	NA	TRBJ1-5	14	CASSLGGLGQPQHF
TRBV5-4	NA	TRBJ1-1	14	CASSSGTKNTEAFF
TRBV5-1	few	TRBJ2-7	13	CASSLGTPGEQYF
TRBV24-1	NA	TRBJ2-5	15	CATSDSQGAGETQYF
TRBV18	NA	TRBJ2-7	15	CASSPYTSGSYEQYF
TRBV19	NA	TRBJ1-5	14	CASSITRGDQPQHF
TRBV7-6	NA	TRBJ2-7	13	CASSLGAEGEQYF
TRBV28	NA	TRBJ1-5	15	CASSRGGGGQQPQHF
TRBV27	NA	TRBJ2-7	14	CASSSRKGTYEQYF
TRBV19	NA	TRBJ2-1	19	CASSFRLAGARSSYNEQFF
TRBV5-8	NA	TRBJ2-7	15	CASSHGLFQRDEQYF
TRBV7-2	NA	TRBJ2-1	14	CASSQMTGLSEQFF
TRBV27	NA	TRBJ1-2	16	CASSRGAQTSIYGYTF
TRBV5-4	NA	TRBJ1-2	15	CASSLLVGQPYGYTF